This TCR beta chain is from a study of blood T cell repertoires in COVID-19. Study-wide context: PBMCs, B-cell-depleted T cells, or T cells were the source of the cDNA or gDNA that made up the material.

The germline V gene encodes CDR1 MNHEY and CDR2 SVGEGT. This CDR3 region has 13 residues. Trimming took 4 bases from V and 6 from J, leaving 10 bases between them. In the original analysis: Scientists estimated how many nucleated cells there were by amplifying reference gene primers. TCRdb's copy holds only in-frame clones and misses some; the assay was immunoSEQ multiplex PCR. The D gene and trimming were derived from the DNA, and the V and J assignments and clone size from that table. The repertoire holds around 330,000 clones, with 70% to 90% as singletons. Assignments of participants to cohorts depended upon their own reported clinical history. Two negative PCRs, clearance, or symptom resolution were required of recovered Cohort 3 donors.

V gene TRBV6-2 or TRBV6-3 combines with J gene TRBJ1-5; D might be TRBD1 (6 bases). The clonotype comes from a middle-aged woman who had recovered from COVID-19. The sequencing sample was made of PBMCs or T cells enriched from blood (not recorded which). The CDR3 loop reads CASSSDSSQPQHF. For the CDR3, the DNA is TGTGCCAGCAGTTCGGACAGTTCTCAGCCCCAGCATTTT.